One sample yielded the 15 T cell receptor beta chains listed below, sequenced in a study of human CD4 T cells and Enterobacteriaceae. Memory CD4+ T cells were sorted as all CD4+ cells except CD45RA+CCR7+CD95- naive cells, over 98% pure. Clones were read by immunoSEQ multiplex PCR, and TCRdb kept only the in-frame ones, dropping some. Among about 26,000 clones, around 80% were seen once, and the ten largest hold more than 0.95%. Source material: memory CD4+ T cells from blood. These receptors came from a human donor in good health.

This clone was seen a few times. The chain carries TRBV2 and TRBJ1-2; D is perhaps TRBD1 (5 bases). The CDR3 is 13 residues long. CDR1 and CDR2 from the germline V gene are SNHLY and FYNNEI. V lost 6 bases and J lost 6, with 14 bases in between. The CDR3 sequence is CASRPQGADGYTF. The CDR3 DNA reads as TGTGCCAGCAGGCCCCAGGGTGCAGATGGCTACACCTTC.

The rearrangement joins TRBV19 to TRBJ1-3, with 9 bases aligning to TRBD1. Looked up from germline, CDR1 is LNHDA and CDR2 is SQIVND (reference sequence). The CDR3 has 15 residues. V shed 3 bases and J 2 bases; nucleotides not matched to a gene: 2. In DNA form, the CDR3 reads TGTGCCAGTAGTATTCGGACAGGGGCTGGAAACACCATATATTTT. Its protein is CASSIRTGAGNTIYF. The whole variable domain, filled in from reference TRBV19 and TRBJ1-3, reads DGGITQSPKYLFRKEGQNVTLSCEQNLNHDAMYWYRQDPGQGLRLIYYSQIVNDFQKGDIAEGYSVSREKKESFPLTVTSAQKNPTAFYLCASSIRTGAGNTIYFGEGSWLTVV.

V and J are TRBV28 and TRBJ1-5; 7 bases line up with TRBD1. From germline, CDR1 is MDHEN and CDR2 SYDVKM. The junction had 7 bases not matched to a gene; V was cut back by 5 bases and J by 6 bases. This CDR3 spans 14 amino acids. The CDR3 region is CASSLSGGGQPQHF. For the CDR3, the DNA is TGTGCCAGCAGTCTATCAGGGGGTGGTCAGCCCCAGCATTTT.

This chain connects TRBV30 to TRBJ2-3; 12 nucleotides match TRBD2. Germline V gene sequence: CDR1 GTSNPN, CDR2 SVGIG (reference sequence). The ends lost 5 bases at V and 5 bases at J; junction bases unmatched: 5. The CDR3 has 14 residues. The CDR3 spells CAWASGGARDTQYF. The CDR3 DNA is TGTGCCTGGGCTAGCGGGGGGGCGAGAGATACGCAGTATTTT.

The rearrangement joins TRBV12-5 to TRBJ2-5, with D possibly matching TRBD2 (6 bases). The CDR3 is 13 amino acids. CDR1 and CDR2 from the germline V gene are LGHNT and FRNRAP. The V gene lost 7 bases and the J gene lost 7 bases, with 16 bases spanning the gap. The CDR3 DNA sequence: TGTGCTAGTGAAAGGGACTGGGGAGGGACCCAGTACTTC. It encodes CASERDWGGTQYF.

The V call is TRBV7-2, the J call TRBJ2-2; D is unclear. Between the trimmed V and J ends, which lost 5 bases and 7 bases, there was a span of 11 bases. The germline V gene has CDR1 SGHTA and CDR2 FQGNSA. The CDR3 loop spans 13 amino acids. CDR3 loop: CASSERWYGELFF. CDR3 in DNA: TGTGCCAGCAGCGAGAGGTGGTACGGGGAGCTGTTTTTT.

The chain couples TRBV10-3 to TRBJ1-5; no clear D gene. V lost 3 bases, J lost 1 base, and 4 bases lay in between. From germline, CDR1 is ENHRY and CDR2 SYGVKD. The CDR3 consists of 13 residues. CDR3 in amino acids: CAISDASNQPQHF. For the CDR3, the DNA is TGTGCCATCAGTGACGCGAGCAATCAGCCCCAGCATTTT.

The chain has TRBV19 and TRBJ2-1; TRBD2 is a possible D gene (6 bases). This CDR3 is 16 amino acids long. Deletions cut 4 bases from V and 10 bases from J, with 23 bases between. Germline CDR1 LNHDA, CDR2 SQIVND (reference sequence). The CDR3 nucleotides read TGTGCCAGTAGTAGCCGGAGAGATGGGGGGAGAATAGAGCAGTTCTTC. As protein: CASSSRRDGGRIEQFF.

In this sample, this clone turned up a few times. The chain links TRBV5-1 to TRBJ2-5; TRBD2 matches 13 bases. The CDR3 totals 17 residues. V was clipped by 3 bases and J by 5 bases; unmatched bases: 10. Per the germline V gene, CDR1 is SGHRS and CDR2 is YFSETQ. The CDR3 DNA reads TGCGCCAGCAGCTCGACTAGCGGGGGGTCCTCGGGGGAGACCCAGTACTTC. This encodes CASSSTSGGSSGETQYF.

This clone turned up a few times. V gene TRBV11-2 combines with J gene TRBJ1-1; D may be TRBD1 (6 bases). The germline gives CDR1 SGHAT, CDR2 FQNNGV. V was shortened by 4 bases and J by 8 bases, with 14 bases between the two germline ends. This CDR3 spans 13 amino acids. CDR3 sequence reads: CASSYRQALEAFF. DNA for the CDR3: TGTGCCAGCAGCTATCGACAGGCGCTAGAAGCTTTCTTT.

The chain carries TRBV7-2 and TRBJ1-2; D uncertain. Germline CDR1 SGHTA, CDR2 FQGNSA. The CDR3 is 12 residues long. V was trimmed by 1 base and J by 8 bases, leaving 8 bases between them. Here the CDR3 DNA reads TGTGCCAGCAGCTTAGGTGGCGCGGGCTACACCTTC. Translated, it gives CASSLGGAGYTF.

The chain couples TRBV28 to TRBJ2-1; D is possibly TRBD2 (7 bases). Germline-derived CDR1 and CDR2 are MDHEN and SYDVKM. The CDR3 consists of 15 residues. V lost 7 bases to trimming and J lost 5 bases, with 18 bases between them. CDR3 sequence: CASNGGRPGNNEQFF. The CDR3 DNA reads TGTGCCAGCAACGGGGGGCGCCCAGGAAACAATGAGCAGTTCTTC.

This chain links TRBV11-2 with TRBJ2-5, with D possibly being TRBD1 (6 bases). Between the trimmed V and J ends, which lost 6 bases and 2 bases, there was a span of 16 bases. Germline CDR1 reads SGHAT; CDR2 reads FQNNGV. The CDR3 is 15 residues long. The CDR3 is CASSLQGWKQETQYF. Here the CDR3 DNA reads TGTGCCAGCAGTCTACAGGGTTGGAAACAAGAGACCCAGTACTTC.

The rearrangement uses TRBV27 and TRBJ1-4, with 9 bases aligning to TRBD1. Losses at the gene ends were 5 bases for V and 10 bases for J; bases not matched to a gene: 14. CDR1 and CDR2 (germline): MNHEY, SMNVEV (reference sequence). The CDR3 runs to 16 residues. The CDR3 loop reads CASSTRIRDREGKLFF. Here the CDR3 DNA reads TGTGCCAGCAGTACGCGGATCCGGGACAGGGAGGGAAAACTGTTTTTT.

The chain is built from TRBV5-6 and TRBJ2-3; D is unresolved. Germline CDR1 and CDR2: SGHDT and YYEEEE. V shed 1 base and J shed 5 bases, with 2 bases lying between them. This CDR3 has 11 residues. The CDR3 nucleotides read TGTGCCAGCAGCTTGCGAGATACGCAGTATTTT. Protein sequence: CASSLRDTQYF.